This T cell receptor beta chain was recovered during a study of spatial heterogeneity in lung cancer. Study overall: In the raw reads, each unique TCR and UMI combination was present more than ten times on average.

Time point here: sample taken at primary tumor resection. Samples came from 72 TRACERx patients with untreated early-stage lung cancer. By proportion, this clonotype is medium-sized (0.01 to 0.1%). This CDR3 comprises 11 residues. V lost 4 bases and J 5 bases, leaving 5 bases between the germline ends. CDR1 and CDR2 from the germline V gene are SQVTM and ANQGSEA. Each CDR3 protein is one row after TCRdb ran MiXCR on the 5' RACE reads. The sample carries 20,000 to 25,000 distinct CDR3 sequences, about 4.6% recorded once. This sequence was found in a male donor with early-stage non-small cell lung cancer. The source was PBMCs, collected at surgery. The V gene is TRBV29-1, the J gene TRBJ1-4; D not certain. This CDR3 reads CSVGRNEKLFF. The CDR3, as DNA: TGCAGCGTTGGTAGGAATGAAAAACTGTTTTTT.